This T cell receptor (beta chain) came from a study of T cell changes during pregnancy in multiple sclerosis. Measured with immunoSEQ multiplex PCR; TCRdb has only the in-frame clones, and not every one. The repertoire consists of approximately 63,000 clones, with 80% to 95% occurring once and the leading ten covering less than 2%. After removal of 1 base from V and 4 bases from J, the junction contained 7 bases not matched to a gene. This CDR3 has 16 amino acids. In germline, CDR1 is LGHNA, CDR2 YNFKEQ. The chain joins TRBV4-2 to TRBJ1-2; 9 nucleotides line up with TRBD1. This TCR derives from a female donor in good health, enrolled as a control in a pregnancy study. The material sequenced was peripheral blood, taken in the third trimester of pregnancy. The CDR3: CASSQGDRVQGYGYTF. The CDR3 bases are TGTGCCAGCAGCCAAGGGGACAGGGTACAGGGCTATGGCTACACCTTC.